This T cell receptor (beta chain) was retrieved from a study of blood T cell repertoires in COVID-19. Study at large: Collection of acute and convalescent COVID-19 samples took place in the United States, Italy and Spain. T cells, B-cell-depleted T cells, or PBMCs provided the cDNA or gDNA that served as material.

The V gene end was trimmed by 0 bases and the J gene end by 6 bases; junction bases not matched to a gene: 12. Germline-derived CDR1 and CDR2 are SGHDN and FVKESK. The CDR3 covers 17 residues. Sequenced by immunoSEQ multiplex PCR; TCRdb stores in-frame clones only, minus some. The table has about 94,000 clones, under 90% seen once; the top ten hold roughly 19%. Input material: peripheral blood. The gene calls are TRBV14 and TRBJ2-3; 7 nucleotides agree with TRBD2. This clonotype was sampled from a human donor in a cohort sampled during active COVID-19. CDR3 protein: CASSQDFAGDPLDTQYF. CDR3 coding DNA: TGTGCCAGCAGCCAAGATTTTGCGGGAGATCCCTTGGATACGCAGTATTTT.